A selection of T cell receptor beta chains follows, all from one sample in a study of blood T cell repertoires in COVID-19. The data were produced by immunoSEQ multiplex PCR, yet TCRdb's version contains in-frame clones alone and is incomplete. This sample has about 42,000 clones, with roughly 90% found just once. The sample consisted of peripheral blood. The receptors shown here come from a man aged 50 to 59 with active COVID-19. The CDR3 runs from the conserved cysteine through the conserved F or W. D genes are given only for firm matches. Clone size is given for some rows only: seen once, a few or many times, or a class if the clone is expanded.

TRBV19	TRBD1	.	TRBJ2-7	TGTGCCAGTAGTAGACGACAGGGGTCGAGCTCCTACGAGCAGTACTTC	CASSRRQGSSSYEQYF
TRBV5-8	.	.	TRBJ1-2	TGTGCCAGCAACAGTAGGAGGGGCTATGGCTACACCTTC	CASNSRRGYGYTF
TRBV10-3	.	.	TRBJ1-2	TGTGCCACCGATGGCGGGACCTCAGGGGGCTACACCTTC	CATDGGTSGGYTF
TRBV6-5	TRBD1	few	TRBJ1-5	TGTGCCAGCAGGACAGGGGCCTCGAGCAATCAGCCCCAGCATTTT	CASRTGASSNQPQHF
TRBV6-5	.	once	TRBJ2-7	TGTGCCAGCAGAAAGGACAGACCCTACGAGCAGTACTTC	CASRKDRPYEQYF
TRBV6-6	TRBD1	.	TRBJ1-5	TGTGCCAGCAGTCCTACCAAAACAGGGGCCAACAATCAGCCCCAGCATTTT	CASSPTKTGANNQPQHF
TRBV7-2	TRBD1	.	TRBJ1-6	TGTGCCAGCAGCTCCGGACAGGGCGGTAATTCACCCCTCCACTTT	CASSSGQGGNSPLHF
TRBV5-1	.	.	TRBJ1-3	TGCGCCAGCAGCGGAGGGGATTCTGGAAACACCATATATTTT	CASSGGDSGNTIYF
TRBV5-1	TRBD1	.	TRBJ1-1	TGCGCCAGCAGCTTACAGGGGGCAAGAACTGAAGCTTTCTTT	CASSLQGARTEAFF
TRBV4-2	.	.	TRBJ2-5	TGTGCCAGCAGCCAAGGGGGGGTAGGGCCTGGTGAGACCCAGTACTTC	CASSQGGVGPGETQYF
TRBV7-9	.	.	TRBJ1-5	TGTGCCAGCAGCCCAGGGAATAATCAGCCCCAGCATTTT	CASSPGNNQPQHF
TRBV10-3	.	.	TRBJ1-2	TGTGCCACCCGCGGGGGGGGCGCCGTTAACTATGGCTACACCTTC	CATRGGGAVNYGYTF
TRBV13	TRBD1	.	TRBJ1-1	TGTGCCAGCAGCATACAGGGGGGTCCTGGGGTTAAGGAAGCTTTCTTT	CASSIQGGPGVKEAFF
TRBV28	TRBD1	.	TRBJ2-7	TGTGCCAGCAGTTTTGATGGGACAGGGCTCTACGAGCAGTACTTC	CASSFDGTGLYEQYF
TRBV19	TRBD2	.	TRBJ2-3	TGTGCCAGTAGTGTAGAAAGGACTAGCGGTACAGATACGCAGTATTTT	CASSVERTSGTDTQYF
TRBV7-9	.	.	TRBJ2-1	TGTGCCAGCAGCTTGGGCACCCGGCGGCAGTTCTTC	CASSLGTRRQFF
TRBV6-5	TRBD1	.	TRBJ2-5	TGTGCCAGCAGTCCCGACAGGGGTTTAGAGACCCAGTACTTC	CASSPDRGLETQYF
TRBV7-9	.	once	TRBJ1-4	TGTGCCAGCAGTCTTCACAACGCACATGAAAAACTGTTTTTT	CASSLHNAHEKLFF
TRBV6-5	.	.	TRBJ2-7	TGTGCCAGCAGCTTACTAATGACAGACTCCTACGAGCAGTACTTC	CASSLLMTDSYEQYF
TRBV5-6	TRBD2	.	TRBJ2-3	TGTGCCAGCAGCTTGGCTTCTAGCGGCCCGCAGTATTTT	CASSLASSGPQYF
TRBV18	TRBD1	few	TRBJ2-1	TGTGCCAGCTCGCGCTTTGGACAGGGATCCTACAATGAGCAGTTCTTC	CASSRFGQGSYNEQFF
TRBV6-5	TRBD2	.	TRBJ2-7	TGTGCCAGCAGTTACTCAGTAGTAGCGGGCCCCTACGAGCAGTACTTC	CASSYSVVAGPYEQYF
TRBV7-2	TRBD2	.	TRBJ2-1	TGTGCCAGCAGCTTCGGACTAGCGGGGGGCGCTAAGCGGTATAATGAGCAGTTCTTC	CASSFGLAGGAKRYNEQFF
TRBV11-2	TRBD2	.	TRBJ2-1	TGTGCCAGCAGATCAGCGGGGAATGAGCAGTTCTTC	CASRSAGNEQFF
TRBV5-6	TRBD1	once	TRBJ1-4	TGTGCCAGCAGCTCCCAGGGGGCGCCGGGTGAAAAACTGTTTTTT	CASSSQGAPGEKLFF
TRBV2	.	.	TRBJ2-7	TGTGCCAGCAGTGACGGGCCCAGGACTTCCTACGAGCAGTACTTC	CASSDGPRTSYEQYF
TRBV9	.	.	TRBJ1-2	TGTGCCAGCAGCTTAACCTATGGTTCTGGCTACACCTTC	CASSLTYGSGYTF